The T cell receptor (beta chain) under discussion was sequenced for a study of T cells in localized non-small cell lung cancer (dated by TCRdb to about 2020). At the level of the whole study: T cell repertoires of 236 early-stage NSCLC patients were analyzed, with tumors being compared against uninvolved tumor-adjacent lungs. A mean age of roughly 66 years was recorded for the NSCLC patients, of whom more than 120 were male and more than 85 were female. The cohort consisted of a few hundred treatment-naive NSCLC patients whose localized lung tumors had been resected. On the study overall, not on this receptor specifically: The highest T cell clonality was observed in uninvolved tumor-adjacent lung, where clonality exceeded that of tumor, suggesting that antigenic responses were more focused in uninvolved tumor-adjacent lung. Because of the exploratory design, TCR variables were selected using unadjusted p-values without false-discovery rate correction. Because multi-region tumor sequencing was not done, intratumor heterogeneity could not be ruled out. Longer overall survival was associated with higher blood T cell density, whereas shorter survival was associated with higher adjacent-lung clonality. Of the top 100 tumor clones, a median of roughly 53 were detected in paired uninvolved adjacent lung; over 25 were also among that lung's top 100.

The immunoSEQ Assay was used to sequence TCR beta CDR3 regions from DNA. The study's own analysis went as follows. T cell density was computed as TCR beta template counts normalized to usable DNA estimated by amplifying housekeeping genes. Richness was estimated using the preseqR package, with extrapolation to 400,000 templates for PBMC samples and to 120,000 templates for tissue samples. Clonality was taken to be one minus Pielou's evenness. Differential abundance testing on productive amino-acid clonotypes, with a minimum total count of 5 and an alpha of 0.1, was used to identify tissue-enriched TCRs. Repertoire overlap between compartments was quantified with the Jaccard Index and Morisita Overlap Index. GLIPH clustered TCR beta CDR3s with public tetramer-defined viral CDR3s; viral motifs required at least three viral sequences plus V-gene enrichment. The table comes from immuneACCESS by way of TCRdb, which keeps in-frame sequences with V and J called. Part of the clones is missing from these tables; in studies checked, under half for an unresolved V gene and the rest for unknown reasons. The V and J calls and clone size come from that table; D and trimming were worked out from the DNA. This sample holds 60,000 to 85,000 clones; about 86% were observed only once. Less than 25% of the sample belongs to the ten largest clones.

At diagnosis, peripheral blood, uninvolved tumor-adjacent lung and tumor were collected and were preserved as a mix of fresh-frozen and FFPE material. For TCR repertoire profiling, blood samples were analyzed as peripheral blood mononuclear cells. Comment on this clone: Its antigen is still unknown. No base-level quality is on record; no much larger clone is a single base apart.

The clonotype originates from a male donor at least 60 years old with stage III squamous cell lung carcinoma. The sequencing here drew on peripheral blood, taken before any cancer treatment.

The CDR3 protein sequence reads: CASSKGRNEQFF. The DNA reads as follows: TGTGCCAGCTCAAAAGGTCGCAATGAGCAGTTCTTC. The rearranged segments are TRBV18 and TRBJ2-1; the D gene is not confidently resolved. Between the V and J ends, shortened by 5 bases and 6 bases respectively, the junction contains 8 bases. CDR1 and CDR2, looked up from the germline V gene, are KGHSH and LQKENI. The CDR3 covers 12 residues, taking in both the cysteine and the phenylalanine. Here the CDR3 DNA is all that survives: 36 bases in frame from base 1.